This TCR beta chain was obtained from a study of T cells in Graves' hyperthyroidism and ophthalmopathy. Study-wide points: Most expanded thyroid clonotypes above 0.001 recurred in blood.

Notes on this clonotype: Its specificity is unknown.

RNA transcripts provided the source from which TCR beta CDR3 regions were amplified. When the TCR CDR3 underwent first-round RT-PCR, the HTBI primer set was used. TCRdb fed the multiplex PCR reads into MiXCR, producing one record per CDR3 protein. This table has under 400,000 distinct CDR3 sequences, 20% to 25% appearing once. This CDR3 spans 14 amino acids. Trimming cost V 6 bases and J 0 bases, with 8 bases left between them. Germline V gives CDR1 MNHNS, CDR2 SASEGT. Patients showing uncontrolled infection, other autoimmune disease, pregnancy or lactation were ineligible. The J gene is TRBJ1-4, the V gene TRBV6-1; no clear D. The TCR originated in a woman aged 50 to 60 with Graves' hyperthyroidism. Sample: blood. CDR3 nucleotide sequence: TGTGCCAGCAGGCCGACTGCAACTAATGAAAAACTGTTTTTT. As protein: CASRPTATNEKLFF.